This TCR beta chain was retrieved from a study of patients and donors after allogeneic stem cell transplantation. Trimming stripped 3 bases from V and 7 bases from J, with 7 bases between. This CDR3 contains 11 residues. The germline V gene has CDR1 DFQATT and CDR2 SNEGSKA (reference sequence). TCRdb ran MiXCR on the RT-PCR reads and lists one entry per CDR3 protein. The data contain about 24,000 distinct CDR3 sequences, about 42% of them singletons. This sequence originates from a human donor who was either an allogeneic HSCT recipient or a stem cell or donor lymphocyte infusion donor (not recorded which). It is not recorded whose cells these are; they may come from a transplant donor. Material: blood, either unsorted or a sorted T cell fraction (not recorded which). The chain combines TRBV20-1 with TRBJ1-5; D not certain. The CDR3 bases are TGCAGTGCTAGCGATGGACAGCCCCAGCATTTT. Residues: CSASDGQPQHF.